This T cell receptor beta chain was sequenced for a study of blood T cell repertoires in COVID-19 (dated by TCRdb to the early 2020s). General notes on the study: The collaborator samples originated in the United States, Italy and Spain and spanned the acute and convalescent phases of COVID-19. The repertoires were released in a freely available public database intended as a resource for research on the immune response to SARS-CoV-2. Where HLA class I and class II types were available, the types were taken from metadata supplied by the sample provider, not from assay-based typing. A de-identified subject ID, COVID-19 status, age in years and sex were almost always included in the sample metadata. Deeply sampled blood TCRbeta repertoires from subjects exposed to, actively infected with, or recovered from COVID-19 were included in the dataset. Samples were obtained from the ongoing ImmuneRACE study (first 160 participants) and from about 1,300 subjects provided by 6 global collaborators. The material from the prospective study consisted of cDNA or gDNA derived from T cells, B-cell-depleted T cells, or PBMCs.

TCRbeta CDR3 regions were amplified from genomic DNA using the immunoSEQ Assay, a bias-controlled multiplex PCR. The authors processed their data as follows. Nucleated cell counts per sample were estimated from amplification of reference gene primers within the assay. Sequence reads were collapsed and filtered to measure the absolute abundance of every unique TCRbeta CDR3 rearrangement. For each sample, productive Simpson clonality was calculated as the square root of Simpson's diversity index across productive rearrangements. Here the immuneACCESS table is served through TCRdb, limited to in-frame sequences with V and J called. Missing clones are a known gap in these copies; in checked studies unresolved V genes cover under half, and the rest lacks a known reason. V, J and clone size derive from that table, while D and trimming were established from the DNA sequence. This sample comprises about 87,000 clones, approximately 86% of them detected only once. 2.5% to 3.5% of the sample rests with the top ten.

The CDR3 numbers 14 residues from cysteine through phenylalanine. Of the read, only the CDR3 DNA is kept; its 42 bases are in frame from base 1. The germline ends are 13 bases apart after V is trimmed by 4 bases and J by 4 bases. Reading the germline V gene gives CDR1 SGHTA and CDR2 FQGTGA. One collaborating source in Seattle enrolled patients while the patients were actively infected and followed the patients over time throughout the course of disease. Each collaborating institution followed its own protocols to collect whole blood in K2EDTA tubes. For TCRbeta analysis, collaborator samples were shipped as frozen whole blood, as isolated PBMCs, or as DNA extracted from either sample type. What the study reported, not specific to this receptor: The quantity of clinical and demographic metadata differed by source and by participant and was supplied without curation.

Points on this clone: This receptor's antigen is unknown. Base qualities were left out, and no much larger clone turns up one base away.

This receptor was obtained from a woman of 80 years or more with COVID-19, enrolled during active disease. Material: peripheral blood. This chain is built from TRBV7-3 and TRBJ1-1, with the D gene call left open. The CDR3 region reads CASSSDFTSTEAFF. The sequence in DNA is TGTGCCAGCAGCTCCGACTTTACAAGCACTGAAGCTTTCTTT.